This TCR beta chain comes out of a study of PD-L1 blockade in urothelial cancer. Clones were read by immunoSEQ multiplex PCR, and TCRdb kept only the in-frame ones, dropping some. The data show about 38,000 clones, with approximately 90% seen just once and around 7.7% held by the top ten. This CDR3 has 15 residues. V shed 3 bases and J shed 0 bases, with 9 bases lying between them. CDR1 is MGHRA, CDR2 YSYEKL, per germline. This TCR derives from a man between 65 and 79 years old with urothelial cancer. J is TRBJ2-4 and V is TRBV4-1, with a tentative D call TRBD1 (5 bases). The sample in question was PBMCs, obtained around atezolizumab (anti-PD-L1) treatment. CDR3 DNA sequence: TGCGCCAGCAGCCAGCTCAGGGTAGCCAAAAACATTCAGTACTTC. It codes for CASSQLRVAKNIQYF.